This T cell receptor beta chain was recorded in a study of metastatic and nonmetastatic thyroid tumors. Study-level background: Repertoires from blood and tumor or nodule tissue of malignant and benign thyroid patients were compared. Study-wide findings and caveats: The reported finding was significantly higher TCR beta diversity in malignant thyroid tumors relative to benign nodules, in blood and tumor.

Thyroid surgery was performed in patients who had received no treatment beforehand. In regard to this clone: Its antigen is as yet unknown.

The germline V gene has CDR1 SGDLS and CDR2 YYNGEE. Losses at the gene ends were 3 bases for V and 7 bases for J; bases not matched to a gene: 1. This CDR3 spans 12 amino acids. TCRdb reprocessed the PCR reads via MiXCR. The sample yields roughly 81,000 clones, less than 10% seen once. The sequenced material came from blood. The receptor's source is a female donor with papillary thyroid cancer or a benign thyroid nodule (not recorded which). Some clones in this sample may be carry-over from other donors' samples. V and J are TRBV9 and TRBJ1-3; 7 bases match TRBD1. DNA for the CDR3: TGTGCCAGCAGCGAACAGGGGAACACCATATATTTT. The encoded protein is CASSEQGNTIYF.